A single sample gave rise to the 9 T cell receptor beta chains below, sequenced in a study of post-analysis software for immune sequencing data. Overall study findings and caveats: About five TRBV segments (TRBV5-6, TRBV5-1 and TRBV20-1 among them) occurred more frequently in patients than in controls.

No antigen is known for these receptors. Prepared TCR beta cDNA libraries contained unique molecular identifiers. In TCRdb, the PCR reads were re-called with MiXCR into one record per CDR3 protein. The sample carries about 460,000 distinct CDR3 sequences, 40% to 55% recorded once. Sequencing was carried out using blood. These receptors originate from a girl between 10 and 17 years old with multiple sclerosis.

J is TRBJ2-5 and V is TRBV20-1; no clear D. This CDR3 spans 12 amino acids. Deletions cut 3 bases from V and 0 bases from J, with 5 bases between. Germline V gives CDR1 DFQATT, CDR2 SNEGSKA (reference sequence). The CDR3 region is CSARGYQETQYF. CDR3 coding DNA: TGCAGTGCTAGGGGGTACCAAGAGACCCAGTACTTC.

This chain joins TRBV20-1 and TRBJ2-7; the D gene is possibly TRBD1 (6 bases). Trimming removed 0 bases from V and 2 bases from J, with 14 bases in between. From germline, CDR1 is DFQATT and CDR2 SNEGSKA (reference sequence). This CDR3 has 15 amino acids. The CDR3 sequence: CSARETGTPAYEQYF. CDR3 nucleotides: TGCAGTGCTAGAGAAACCGGGACACCGGCCTACGAGCAGTACTTC.

This chain connects TRBV18 to TRBJ2-2; D is unclear. The germline V gene encodes CDR1 KGHSH and CDR2 LQKENI. V was shortened by 7 bases and J by 6 bases, with 3 bases between the two germline ends. The CDR3 loop spans 10 amino acids. CDR3 region: CASLSGELFF. The CDR3 bases are TGTGCCAGCTTGTCCGGGGAGCTGTTTTTT.

This clonotype was seen only a few times. The genes are TRBV12-3 or TRBV12-4 and TRBJ1-2, with D unclear. There are 13 residues in the CDR3. V dropped 6 bases and J dropped 8 bases, with 16 bases sitting between them. CDR3 residues: CASSLGPPAGYTF. The CDR3 DNA sequence: TGTGCCAGCAGCCTCGGGCCGCCAGCGGGCTACACCTTC.

This clonotype has just a few counts. The rearrangement uses TRBV20-1 and TRBJ1-1, with TRBD1 as a possible D gene (5 bases). The CDR3 contains 15 residues. Between the trimmed V and J ends, which lost 6 bases and 0 bases, there was a span of 17 bases. Germline V gene sequence: CDR1 DFQATT, CDR2 SNEGSKA (reference sequence). Written as DNA, the CDR3 is TGCAGTGCCAAGGACGCAGGGTCCATGAACACTGAAGCTTTCTTT. As protein: CSAKDAGSMNTEAFF.

The gene calls are TRBV6-5 and TRBJ2-7; 11 nucleotides agree with TRBD2. The CDR3 is 15 amino acids. The J segment lost 1 base and the V segment lost 8 bases, leaving 7 bases of the junction unmatched. Germline V gives CDR1 MNHEY, CDR2 SVGAGI. The CDR3 coding sequence is TGTGCCAGCGGCGTAGCGGGAGGGCAGTCCTACGAGCAGTACTTC. This encodes CASGVAGGQSYEQYF.

V is TRBV6-5 and J is TRBJ1-1; D ambiguous. The CDR3 covers 16 residues. The germline CDR1 and CDR2 sequences are MNHEY and SVGAGI. V was pared by 5 bases and J by 0 bases, with 16 bases between. CDR3 protein: CASSRAVEALNTEAFF. CDR3 sequence (DNA): TGTGCCAGCAGTCGAGCGGTGGAGGCGTTGAACACTGAAGCTTTCTTT.

This chain connects TRBV12-3 or TRBV12-4 to TRBJ2-3, with no clear D. V gave up 6 bases and J gave up 0 bases, with 19 bases separating them. The CDR3 contains 17 residues. CDR3 sequence (DNA): TGTGCCAGCAGCCCCTCCGGGCTTCGTCCGAGCACAGATACGCAGTATTTT. Translated, it gives CASSPSGLRPSTDTQYF.

This clonotype was found a few times. The chain has TRBV7-3 and TRBJ2-1, with a weak D call TRBD1 (6 bases). The CDR3 is made up of 15 amino acids. V lost 7 bases to trimming and J lost 6 bases, with 19 bases between them. CDR1 is SGHTA and CDR2 is FQGTGA in the germline V gene. The CDR3 region has the DNA TGTGCCAGCACTCCAGGGGCAGACAGAGCCAATGAGCAGTTCTTC. Its protein product is CASTPGADRANEQFF.